This T cell receptor (beta chain) appears in the sequencing data of a study of blood T cell repertoires in COVID-19. Study details: PBMCs, B-cell-depleted T cells, or T cells provided the cDNA or gDNA that made up the material.

Measured with immunoSEQ multiplex PCR; TCRdb has only the in-frame clones, and not every one. The data show around 260,000 clones, 88% seen once. Germline loops: CDR1 SQVTM, CDR2 ANQGSEA. V was pared by 6 bases and J by 6 bases, with 5 bases of the junction left unmatched. The CDR3 is 13 residues long. This receptor was identified in a man aged 55 to 70 who had recovered from COVID-19. The chain links TRBV29-1 to TRBJ2-1, with 10 nucleotides matching TRBD2. The sequencing input was peripheral blood. The CDR3 sequence is CSVRASGGNEQFF. In DNA form, the CDR3 reads TGCAGCGTGCGGGCTAGCGGGGGCAATGAGCAGTTCTTC.